This T cell receptor (beta chain) was retrieved from a study of T cells in Graves' hyperthyroidism and ophthalmopathy (dated by TCRdb to between 2019 and 2020). Background on the whole study: Peripheral blood was collected at initial diagnosis, before any treatment. TCR V-J signatures able to tell the groups apart were searched for in a discovery cohort of approximately 95 patients, of whom around 43 had Graves' ophthalmopathy and 57 had stable Graves' hyperthyroidism. Whether ophthalmopathy could be predicted prospectively was tested in an independent validation cohort made up of fewer than 20 hyperthyroidism patients plus 17 patients who later progressed to ophthalmopathy. The approximately 98 discovery patients were randomly divided into training and test sets at a 7:3 ratio. The study also compared thyroid tissue and blood T-cell repertoires from a handful of Graves' hyperthyroidism patients. Once sampling was done, hyperthyroidism patients were given methimazole at a starting dose of 30 mg daily, whereas ophthalmopathy patients were given high-dose intravenous methylprednisolone. The paper describes TCR Vbeta CDR3 sequencing of around 140 peripheral blood samples, made up of around 41 ophthalmopathy patients, approximately 76 hyperthyroidism patients and some 17 progressor patients.

The study at large found these results: Most expanded thyroid clonotypes (frequency above 0.001) were also detected in blood, a finding suggesting that blood repertoires may reflect thyroid immune responses. Ophthalmopathy was separated from stable hyperthyroidism by a 13 V-J signature model, with about 88% sensitivity and 81% to 83% specificity obtained in cross-validation and 80%/75% obtained in testing. In validation, the model predicted progression to ophthalmopathy with just under 71% sensitivity and about 73% specificity, a median of roughly seven months before onset. Sample size was not statistically predetermined, and investigators were not blinded to group allocation.

The germline V gene sets CDR1 to MNHEY and CDR2 to SVGAGI. Germline trimming amounts to 0 bases on V and 4 bases on J, with 5 as the count of junction bases outside the gene matches. There are 15 amino acids in the CDR3, from cysteine to phenylalanine inclusive. Just the 45-base CDR3 DNA is kept, in frame starting at base 1. Ophthalmopathy patients had moderately to severely active disease, Clinical Activity Score of at least 3, NOSPECS grade of at least 4, and duration under 3 months. Patients with uncontrolled infections, other autoimmune diseases, pregnancy or lactation were excluded. Diagnoses were established on the basis of clinical symptoms, serum thyroxine and TRAb, thyroid ultrasound, and orbital computed tomography. PBMCs were isolated from 8 to 10 ml of fresh peripheral blood by Ficoll-Paque density gradient centrifugation. Total RNA was extracted with Trizol reagent, and quality was checked on an Agilent 2100 Bioanalyzer.

Amplification of TCR beta CDR3 regions was carried out from RNA transcripts. For the first round of RT-PCR on the TCR CDR3, the HTBI primer set was used together with the Qiagen OneStep RT-PCR kit. Libraries were constructed in a second round of multiplex PCR, after which size selection and purification were carried out. Sequencing of the libraries was done on an Illumina HiSeq2000 using paired-end 100 bp reads. Under the source paper's analysis protocol: Raw data were processed with SOAPnuke, discarding reads with adapters, uncalled bases, mean Phred below 15, or no exact constant-primer or identifier match. COPE v1.2.5 was used to merge the high-quality paired reads, and each unique nucleotide sequence was defined as a clonotype. MiTCR v1.1 was used to align clonotypes to the IMGT TRBV, TRBD and TRBJ reference segments. The analysis was restricted to V-J combinations with a frequency above 0.0001, which together covered 99.2% of the repertoires. A TCS score was defined as the ratio of F50 (clonal expansion) to E x V (chaos), with BLOSUM62-based TCRdist applied between CDR3 peptides within each V-J. Welch's t-statistics and random forest reduced roughly 500 V-J features to under 15, which were used in a naive Bayes classifier (R e1071). Using fastp at Q25 and MiXCR, TCRdb reprocessed the public reads and kept productive beta chains. Each record represents a unique CDR3 protein, reported with the most common genes and DNA among its rows. These V and J calls derive from TCRdb rather than the authors' analysis. Within this sample are under 550,000 distinct CDR3 sequences, with 15% to 20% of them counted one time only. Over 45% of the sample lies in the top ten.

For this clonotype: The clone's antigen remains unknown. Per-nucleotide qualities are absent, and no much larger clonotype sits a single base away.

The chain couples TRBV6-5 to TRBJ1-1, with TRBD1 identical over 7 junction bases. This receptor was identified in a man aged 40-50 years with Graves' ophthalmopathy. The material sequenced was blood. The CDR3 here reads CASSYSKTGITEAFF. The DNA reads as follows: TGTGCCAGCAGTTACTCTAAGACAGGGATCACTGAAGCTTTCTTT.